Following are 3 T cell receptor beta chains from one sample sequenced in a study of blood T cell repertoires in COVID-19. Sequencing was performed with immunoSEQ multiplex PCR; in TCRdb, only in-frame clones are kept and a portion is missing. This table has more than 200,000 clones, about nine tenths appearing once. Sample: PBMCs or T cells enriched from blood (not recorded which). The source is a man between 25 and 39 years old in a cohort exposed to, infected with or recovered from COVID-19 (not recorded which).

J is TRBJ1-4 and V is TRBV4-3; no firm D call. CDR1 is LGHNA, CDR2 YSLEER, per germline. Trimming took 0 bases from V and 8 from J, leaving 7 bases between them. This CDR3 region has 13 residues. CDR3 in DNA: TGCGCCAGCAGCCAAGACAGGTCGGAAAAACTGTTTTTT. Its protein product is CASSQDRSEKLFF.

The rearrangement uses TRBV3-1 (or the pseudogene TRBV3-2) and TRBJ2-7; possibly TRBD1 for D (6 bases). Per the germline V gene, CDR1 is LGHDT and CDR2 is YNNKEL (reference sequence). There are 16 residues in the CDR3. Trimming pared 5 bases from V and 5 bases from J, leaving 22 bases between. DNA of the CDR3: TGTGCCAGCAGCTCGGACAGCGGAAATCCTTCTAACGAGCAGTACTTC. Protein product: CASSSDSGNPSNEQYF.

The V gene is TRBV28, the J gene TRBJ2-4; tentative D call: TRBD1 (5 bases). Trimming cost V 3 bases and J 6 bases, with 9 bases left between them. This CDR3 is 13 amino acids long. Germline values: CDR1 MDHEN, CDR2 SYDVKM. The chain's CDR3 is CASSFQQGNIQYF. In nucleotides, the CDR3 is TGTGCCAGCAGTTTCCAGCAGGGAAACATTCAGTACTTC.